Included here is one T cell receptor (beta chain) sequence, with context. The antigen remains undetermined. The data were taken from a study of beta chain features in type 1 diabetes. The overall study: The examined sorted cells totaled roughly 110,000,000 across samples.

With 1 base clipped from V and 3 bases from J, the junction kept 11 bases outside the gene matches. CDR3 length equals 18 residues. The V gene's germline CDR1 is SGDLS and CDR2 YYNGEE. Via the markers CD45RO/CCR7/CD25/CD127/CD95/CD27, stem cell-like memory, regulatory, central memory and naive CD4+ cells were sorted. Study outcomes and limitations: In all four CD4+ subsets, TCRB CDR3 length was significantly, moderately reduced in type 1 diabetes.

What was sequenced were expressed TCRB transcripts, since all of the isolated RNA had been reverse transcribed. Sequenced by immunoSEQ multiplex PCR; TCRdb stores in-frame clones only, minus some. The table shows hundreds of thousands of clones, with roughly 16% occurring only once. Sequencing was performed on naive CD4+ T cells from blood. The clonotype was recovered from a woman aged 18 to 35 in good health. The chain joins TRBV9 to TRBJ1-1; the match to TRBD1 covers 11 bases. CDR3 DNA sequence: TGTGCCAGCAGCGTACCTCTCGGGACAGGGGGGCTGGACACTGAAGCTTTCTTT. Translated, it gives CASSVPLGTGGLDTEAFF.